What follows are 3 T cell receptor beta chains derived from one specimen sequenced in a study of cytomegalovirus exposure and HLA in healthy donors. PCR amplification relied on 60 Vbeta primers (plus 13 Jbeta primers). The data were produced by immunoSEQ multiplex PCR, yet TCRdb's version contains in-frame clones alone and is incomplete. Here the sample spans around 90,000 clones, 75% to 85% being singletons. The sample was PBMCs. Receptors were obtained from a male donor in good health and CMV-seropositive.

V gene TRBV6-5 combines with J gene TRBJ1-2; tentatively, D is TRBD1 (5 bases). This CDR3 contains 13 residues. CDR1 is MNHEY, CDR2 SVGAGI, per germline. Trimming pared 4 bases from V and 4 bases from J, leaving 10 bases between. Here the CDR3 DNA reads TGTGCCAGCAGTTGGGGCGGCAGCTATGGCTACACCTTC. Amino acid sequence: CASSWGGSYGYTF.

For the CDR3, the DNA is TGTGCCAGCAGCCAAGACCCCGGGACAGACAACACTGAAGCTTTCTTT. It translates to CASSQDPGTDNTEAFF. The chain is built from TRBV4-2 and TRBJ1-1, with 7 bases lining up with TRBD1. This CDR3 has 16 residues. V gave up 0 bases and J gave up 2 bases; unmatched junction bases: 6. The V gene's germline CDR1 is LGHNA and CDR2 YNFKEQ.

The chain employs TRBV10-3 and TRBJ2-6; TRBD1 matches 7 bases. CDR1 ENHRY and CDR2 SYGVKD come from the germline V gene. The CDR3 covers 15 residues. With V trimmed by 11 bases and J by 0 bases, 7 bases remained unmatched. DNA for the CDR3: TGTGCCGCGACAGGGAACAGCTCTGGGGCCAACGTCCTGACTTTC. Translation gives CAATGNSSGANVLTF.